This TCR beta chain was recorded in a study of T cell repertoires in cytomegalovirus infection. Turning to the study itself: CMV infection together with matching HLA type was indicated by public TCR beta signatures.

The CDR3 runs to 14 residues. The V gene's germline CDR1 is SGDLS and CDR2 YYNGEE. V was clipped by 0 bases and J by 4 bases, with 11 bases between them. Via MiXCR, TCRdb re-called the reads, giving one row per CDR3 protein. The sample includes some 700,000 distinct CDR3 sequences, 35% of them seen just once. Overall study findings and caveats: Dominating the ex vivo response were TCR beta clonotypes that were CMV-specific and HLA-C-restricted. Carriage of CMV together with the relevant HLA was identifiable through cumulative public TCR beta family frequency.

Comment on this clonotype: Its matching antigen is unknown.

This receptor was obtained from a human donor in good health (CMV status not recorded). Some clones in this sample may be carry-over from other donors' samples. V is TRBV9 and J is TRBJ2-7; the D gene is possibly TRBD1 (5 bases). The sample consisted of PBMCs. Written as DNA, the CDR3 is TGTGCCAGCAGCGTAGGGGCAGGGCATTACGAGCAGTACTTC. Residues: CASSVGAGHYEQYF.